The rows below give T cell receptor beta chains drawn from one sample of a study of T cells in Graves' hyperthyroidism and ophthalmopathy. One entry per CDR3 protein, called by TCRdb with MiXCR from the multiplex PCR reads. This repertoire shows 130,000 or so distinct CDR3 sequences, less than 25% found once; its top ten account for around 70%. Input material: blood. The receptors were gathered from a woman between 50 and 59 years old with Graves' hyperthyroidism that later progressed to Graves' ophthalmopathy. Both conserved end residues are part of each CDR3. D genes are given only for firm matches. Size tells how often a clone was seen (once, few, many) or the class of an expanded clone, and some rows leave it out.

NA,TRBV18,NA,TRBJ2-2,TGTGCCAGCTCACCCGCGAGGGTGGCGGATCGGCCAAACACCGGGGAGCTGTTTTTT,CASSPARVADRPNTGELFF
NA,TRBV7-9,many,TRBJ1-1,TGTGCCAGCAGAACCTCTGGCGGGGGGCGCACAGCTTTCTTT,CASRTSGGGRTAFF
NA,TRBV7-8,many,TRBJ1-5,TGTGCCAGCAGCTTAGCAGGGGTCAATCAGCCCCAGCATTTT,CASSLAGVNQPQHF
NA,TRBV6-2/TRBV6-3,many,TRBJ2-3,TGTGCCAGCAGTACGCCTAAGCGGAGACGGGGCACAGATACGCAGTATTTT,CASSTPKRRRGTDTQYF
TRBD2,TRBV5-1,NA,TRBJ2-7,TGCGCCAGCAGGGGGACTAGCGACTACGAGCAGTACTTC,CASRGTSDYEQYF
TRBD2,TRBV7-9,many,TRBJ2-6,TGTGCCAGCAGGGACCTAGCGGGAGGGTCTGGGGCCAACGTCCTGACTTTC,CASRDLAGGSGANVLTF
TRBD1,TRBV5-1,few,TRBJ2-1,TGTGCCAGCGGCCGGACAGGGGGGTTCTACAATGAGCAGTTCTTC,CASGRTGGFYNEQFF
NA,TRBV7-8,few,TRBJ2-6,TGTGCCAGCAGCCTCCGGCCCCCCTCTGGGGCCAACGTCCTGACTTTC,CASSLRPPSGANVLTF
NA,TRBV18,many,TRBJ1-6,TGTGCCAGCTCACCTAACCCCTATAATTCACCCCTCCACTTT,CASSPNPYNSPLHF
NA,TRBV14,NA,TRBJ2-7,TGTGCCAGCAGCCTGAACAGGGGGACTAACGAGCAGTACTTC,CASSLNRGTNEQYF
TRBD2,TRBV19,few,TRBJ2-1,TGTGCCAGTAGTATATCGGGAGGGCGGGATGAGCAGTTCTTC,CASSISGGRDEQFF
NA,TRBV20-1,many,TRBJ2-7,TGCAGTGCAGAGACAGACCCCTACGAGCAGTACTTC,CSAETDPYEQYF
TRBD1,TRBV28,NA,TRBJ2-2,TGTGCCAGCAGTCCGAATACAGGGGGCAGCGGGGAGCTGTTTTTT,CASSPNTGGSGELFF
NA,TRBV3-1,NA,TRBJ2-1,TGTGCCAGCAGCCAACCACTAATTCTCGACCACAATGAGCAGTTCTTC,CASSQPLILDHNEQFF
TRBD2,TRBV6-2/TRBV6-3,NA,TRBJ2-5,TGTGCCAGCAGCCCACGGACTAGCGGGAAGTGGTTCCAAGAGACCCAGTACTTC,CASSPRTSGKWFQETQYF
TRBD1,TRBV7-9,few,TRBJ1-6,TGTGCCAGCAGCCCCTCCCCAGGGGGCAATTCACCCCTCCACTTT,CASSPSPGGNSPLHF
TRBD1,TRBV4-1,NA,TRBJ1-6,TGCGCCAGCAGCCAAGTGCCGGGACAGGGGATTTGGTCACCCCTCCACTTT,CASSQVPGQGIWSPLHF
TRBD2,TRBV2,NA,TRBJ2-2,TGTGCCTCCCGGGGGAGCGGGAGGAGGGGTCCCACCGGGGAGCTGTTTTTT,CASRGSGRRGPTGELFF
TRBD1,TRBV2,many,TRBJ1-5,TGTGCCAGCAGTAATCTAAGGGACAGAAATCAGCCCCAGCATTTT,CASSNLRDRNQPQHF
NA,TRBV12-3/TRBV12-4,few,TRBJ2-2,TGTGCCAGCGCGGGTGTCGGGGAGCTGTTTTTT,CASAGVGELFF
TRBD2,TRBV6-1,few,TRBJ2-3,TGTGCCAGCAGGGGGGAGGGCCTTGCAGATACGCAGTATTTT,CASRGEGLADTQYF
TRBD2,TRBV7-9,NA,TRBJ2-1,TGTGCCAGCAAATCGACTAGCGGGGCGGGTGAGCAGTTCTTC,CASKSTSGAGEQFF
TRBD1,TRBV5-8,many,TRBJ1-6,TGTGCCAGCAGCTTGGGGACAGGGAGAATGAGTTCACCCCTCCACTTT,CASSLGTGRMSSPLHF
NA,TRBV28,NA,TRBJ2-1,TGTGCCAGCAGTTTATCCCGGGGTGGACGGGGCGAGCAGTTCTTC,CASSLSRGGRGEQFF
TRBD2,TRBV18,NA,TRBJ2-5,TGTGCCAGCTCACCTGTAGCGGGGGCGCAAGAGACCCAGTACTTC,CASSPVAGAQETQYF
NA,TRBV19,NA,TRBJ1-5,TGTGCCAGTAATGGGGGTAATCAGCCCCAGCATTTT,CASNGGNQPQHF
NA,TRBV6-2/TRBV6-3,few,TRBJ2-7,TGTGCCAGCAGTTACTCCGGGGGCTCCAACTACGAGCAGTACTTC,CASSYSGGSNYEQYF
NA,TRBV6-5,NA,TRBJ2-7,TGTGCCAGCAGTTACAACAGTAAGAGCTACGAGCAGTACTTC,CASSYNSKSYEQYF
TRBD1,TRBV5-1,NA,TRBJ1-2,TGCGCCAGCAGCGGGACAGGGAATGCGGATGGCTACACCTTC,CASSGTGNADGYTF
TRBD1,TRBV3-1,NA,TRBJ1-6,TGTGCCAGCAGCCAGGACAGGCTAAGGAATTCACCCCTCCACTTT,CASSQDRLRNSPLHF
NA,TRBV20-1,NA,TRBJ2-1,TGCAGTGCTAGAGGTCCTGGCTACAATGAGCAGTTCTTC,CSARGPGYNEQFF
NA,TRBV30,NA,TRBJ2-1,TGTGCCTGGAGTATAAGAGGCAATGAGCAGTTCTTC,CAWSIRGNEQFF
NA,TRBV7-9,NA,TRBJ1-1,TGTGCCAGCAGCCGAGGGGCACCCCAGAGGTTTGGTGAAGCTTTCTTT,CASSRGAPQRFGEAFF
TRBD2,TRBV29-1,NA,TRBJ2-1,TGCAGCGTGGATGGGTTCGGGAGGGGTAATGAGCAGTTCTTC,CSVDGFGRGNEQFF
TRBD2,TRBV3-1,many,TRBJ2-1,TGTGCCAGCAGCCAAGTCGGCGGGAGGGCCTACAATGAGCAGTTCTTC,CASSQVGGRAYNEQFF
NA,TRBV10-3,NA,TRBJ1-6,TGTGCCATCAGTGAGCTGGGTGGGAAGTCACCCCTCCACTTT,CAISELGGKSPLHF
NA,TRBV19,NA,TRBJ1-2,TGTGCCAGTACCCGAGGGGTCCACTATGGCTACACCTTC,CASTRGVHYGYTF
NA,TRBV10-3,few,TRBJ2-7,TGTGCCATCAGTCCCAACTACTACGAGCAGTACTTC,CAISPNYYEQYF
TRBD2,TRBV7-9,NA,TRBJ2-3,TGTGCCAGCAGCGAAGTGGTTAGCGGGAGGGTAGATACGCAGTATTTT,CASSEVVSGRVDTQYF
TRBD2,TRBV7-9,many,TRBJ2-3,TGTGCCAGCAGCTTTAGCGGGAGTCGGGCAGATACGCAGTATTTT,CASSFSGSRADTQYF
TRBD2,TRBV28,many,TRBJ2-5,TGTGCCTCCGGGACTAGCGGGAGTCTGGGGACCCAGTACTTC,CASGTSGSLGTQYF
TRBD1,TRBV18,many,TRBJ2-7,TGTGCCAGCTCACCACCGGGGGACAGCAGCTCCTACGAGCAGTACTTC,CASSPPGDSSSYEQYF
NA,TRBV19,NA,TRBJ2-1,TGTGCCAGTAGTACGACTAGATACAATGAGCAGTTCTTC,CASSTTRYNEQFF
TRBD1,TRBV9,many,TRBJ2-7,TGTGCCAGCAGCGGCTCAGGGGACAGGGTGCCCTACGAGCAGTACTTC,CASSGSGDRVPYEQYF
TRBD1,TRBV29-1,NA,TRBJ1-2,TGCAGCGTTTCCGGGACAGGGAATGCGGATGGCTACACCTTC,CSVSGTGNADGYTF
NA,TRBV12-3/TRBV12-4,NA,TRBJ1-5,TGTGCCAGCAGTTTAGGACACCCTAGCAATCAGCCCCAGCATTTT,CASSLGHPSNQPQHF
TRBD1,TRBV7-9,many,TRBJ2-1,TGTGCCGGCAGCCGCGGTTTGGGACAGGGGTCTCTAAATGAGCAGTTCTTC,CAGSRGLGQGSLNEQFF
TRBD2,TRBV2,NA,TRBJ2-2,TGTGCCAGCAGTGCGACTAGCGGGAGTCTCGGGGAGCTGTTTTTT,CASSATSGSLGELFF
TRBD2,TRBV10-2,NA,TRBJ2-1,TGCGCCAGCAAAGCGGGGGGGGACAATGAGCAGTTCTTC,CASKAGGDNEQFF
TRBD1,TRBV9,once,TRBJ2-3,TGTGCCAGCAGCGTAGAGGGGGTTTCAGGGGGAGATACGCAGTATTTT,CASSVEGVSGGDTQYF
TRBD1,TRBV5-8,NA,TRBJ2-2,TGTGCCAGCAGCACAGGGGGAAAGAACACCGGGGAGCTGTTTTTT,CASSTGGKNTGELFF
NA,TRBV11-2,NA,TRBJ2-5,TGTGCCAGCAGTCAAGACAGTTATTGGTACCAAGAGACCCAGTACTTC,CASSQDSYWYQETQYF
TRBD1,TRBV7-3,NA,TRBJ2-5,TGTGCCAGCAGCCCAACAGGGGCAGAGACCCAGTACTTC,CASSPTGAETQYF
NA,TRBV11-2,many,TRBJ2-4,TGTGCCAGCAGCTTAGATGACAACAGATTGCTAGCCAAAAACATTCAGTACTTC,CASSLDDNRLLAKNIQYF
NA,TRBV5-1,many,TRBJ1-2,TGCGCCAGCAGCCCCGACGGCAACTATGGCTACACCTTC,CASSPDGNYGYTF
NA,TRBV10-3,many,TRBJ2-5,TGTGCCATCGGGTATCCGAATCCCCAAGAGACCCAGTACTTC,CAIGYPNPQETQYF
TRBD2,TRBV2,many,TRBJ2-7,TGTGCCAGCAGTGGGGCTAGCGGATCCTACGAGCAGTACTTC,CASSGASGSYEQYF
TRBD1,TRBV11-2,many,TRBJ1-1,TGTGCCAGCAGCCTAGGGGGACAGTTGGTAGCTTTCTTT,CASSLGGQLVAFF
NA,TRBV27,many,TRBJ2-1,TGTGCCAGCAGGAAGCCCGGGTTGGGTGAGCAGTTCTTC,CASRKPGLGEQFF